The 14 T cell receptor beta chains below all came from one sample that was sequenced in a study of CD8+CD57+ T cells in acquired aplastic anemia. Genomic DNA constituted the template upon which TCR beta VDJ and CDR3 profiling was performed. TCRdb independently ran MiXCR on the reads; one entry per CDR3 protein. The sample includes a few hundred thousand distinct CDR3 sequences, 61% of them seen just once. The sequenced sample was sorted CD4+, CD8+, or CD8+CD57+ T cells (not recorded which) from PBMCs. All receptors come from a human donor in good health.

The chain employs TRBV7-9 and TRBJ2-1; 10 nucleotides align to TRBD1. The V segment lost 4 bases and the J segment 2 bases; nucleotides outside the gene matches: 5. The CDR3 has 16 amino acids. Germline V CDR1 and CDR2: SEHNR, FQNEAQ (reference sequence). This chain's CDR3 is CASSSMGQGPYNEQFF. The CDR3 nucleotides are TGTGCCAGCAGCTCGATGGGACAGGGGCCCTACAATGAGCAGTTCTTC.

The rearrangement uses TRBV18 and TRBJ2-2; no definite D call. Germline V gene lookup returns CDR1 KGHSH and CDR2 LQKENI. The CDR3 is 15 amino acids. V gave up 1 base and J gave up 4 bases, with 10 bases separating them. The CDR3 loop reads CASSPRDDATGELFF. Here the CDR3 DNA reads TGTGCCAGCTCACCACGTGACGACGCCACCGGGGAGCTGTTTTTT.

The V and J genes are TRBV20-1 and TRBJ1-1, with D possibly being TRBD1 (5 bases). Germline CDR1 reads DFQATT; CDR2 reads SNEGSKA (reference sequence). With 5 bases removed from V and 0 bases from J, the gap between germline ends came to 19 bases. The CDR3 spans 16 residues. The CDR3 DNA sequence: TGCAGTGCTCTCCGCGGGGCAGCTTTGTTGAACACTGAAGCTTTCTTT. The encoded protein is CSALRGAALLNTEAFF.

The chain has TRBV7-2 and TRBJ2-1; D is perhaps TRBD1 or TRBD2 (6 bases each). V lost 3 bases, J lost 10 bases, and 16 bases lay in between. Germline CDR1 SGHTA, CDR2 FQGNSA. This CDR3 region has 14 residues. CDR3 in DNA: TGTGCCAGCAGCTTCGGGGTGGGGGGCGGCGAGCAGTTCTTC. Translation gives CASSFGVGGGEQFF. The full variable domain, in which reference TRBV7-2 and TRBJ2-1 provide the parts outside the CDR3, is GAGVSQSPSNKVTEKGKDVELRCDPISGHTALYWYRQSLGQGLEFLIYFQGNSAPDKSGLPSDRFSAERTGGSVSTLTIQRTQQEDSAVYLCASSFGVGGGEQFFGPGTRLTVL.

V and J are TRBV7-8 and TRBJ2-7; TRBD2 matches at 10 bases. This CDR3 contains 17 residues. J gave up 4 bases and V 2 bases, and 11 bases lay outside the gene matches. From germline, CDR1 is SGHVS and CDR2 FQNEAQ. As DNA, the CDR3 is TGTGCCAGCAGCTTAATAGCGGGAGGTTCCCCCCTGTACGAGCAGTACTTC. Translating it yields CASSLIAGGSPLYEQYF.

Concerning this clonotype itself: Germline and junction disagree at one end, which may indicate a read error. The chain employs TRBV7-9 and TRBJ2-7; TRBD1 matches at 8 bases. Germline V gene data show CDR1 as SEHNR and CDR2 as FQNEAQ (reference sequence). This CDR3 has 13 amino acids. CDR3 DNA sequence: TGCGCCAGCAGCCGGACAGGGTTTTACGAGCGGTACTTC. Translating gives CASSRTGFYERYF.

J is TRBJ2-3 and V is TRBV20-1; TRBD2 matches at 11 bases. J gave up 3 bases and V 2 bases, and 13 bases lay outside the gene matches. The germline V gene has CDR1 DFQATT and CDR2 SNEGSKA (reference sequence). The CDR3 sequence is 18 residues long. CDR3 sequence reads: CSARSYRGLAGGTDTQYF. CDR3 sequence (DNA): TGCAGTGCTAGATCCTATCGGGGGCTAGCGGGAGGTACAGATACGCAGTATTTT.

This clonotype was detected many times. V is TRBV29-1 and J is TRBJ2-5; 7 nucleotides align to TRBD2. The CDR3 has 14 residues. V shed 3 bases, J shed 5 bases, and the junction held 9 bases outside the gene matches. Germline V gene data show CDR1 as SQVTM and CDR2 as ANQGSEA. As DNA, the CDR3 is TGCAGCGTTGAGTGGGGGACCGGGAGGGAGACCCAGTACTTC. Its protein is CSVEWGTGRETQYF.

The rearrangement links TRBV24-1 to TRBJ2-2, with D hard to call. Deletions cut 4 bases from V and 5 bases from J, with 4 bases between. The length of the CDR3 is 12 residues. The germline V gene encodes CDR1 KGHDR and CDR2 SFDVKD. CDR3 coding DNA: TGTGCCACCAGTGACTATACCGGGGAGCTGTTTTTT. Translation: CATSDYTGELFF.

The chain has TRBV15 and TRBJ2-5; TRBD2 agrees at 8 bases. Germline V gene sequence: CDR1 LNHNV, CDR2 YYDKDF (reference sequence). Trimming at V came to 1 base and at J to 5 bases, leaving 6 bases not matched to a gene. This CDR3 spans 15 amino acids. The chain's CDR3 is CATSRVREGQETQYF. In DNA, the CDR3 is TGTGCCACCAGCAGAGTACGGGAGGGCCAGGAGACCCAGTACTTC.

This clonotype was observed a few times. Here the CDR3 reads CASSSQGPGNTIYF. CDR3 DNA sequence: TGTGCCAGCAGCTCACAGGGCCCTGGAAACACCATATATTTT. The V gene is TRBV7-9, the J gene TRBJ1-3, with TRBD1 as a possible D gene (6 bases). The V end lost 4 bases, the J end lost 2 bases, and 9 bases lay between the germline ends. CDR3 length equals 14 residues. CDR1 is SEHNR and CDR2 is FQNEAQ in the germline V gene (reference sequence).

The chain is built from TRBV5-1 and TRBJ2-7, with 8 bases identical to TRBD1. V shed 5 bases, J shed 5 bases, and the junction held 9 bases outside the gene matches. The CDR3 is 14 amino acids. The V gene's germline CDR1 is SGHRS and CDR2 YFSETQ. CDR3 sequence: CASSPTGGVHEQYF. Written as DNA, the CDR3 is TGCGCCAGCAGTCCCACAGGGGGAGTCCACGAGCAGTACTTC.

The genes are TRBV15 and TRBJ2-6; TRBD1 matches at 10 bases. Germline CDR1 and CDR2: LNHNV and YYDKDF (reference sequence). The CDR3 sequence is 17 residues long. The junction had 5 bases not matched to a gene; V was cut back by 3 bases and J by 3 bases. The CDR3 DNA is TGTGCCACCAGCAGGGACAGGGGGATAGGTGGGGCCAACGTCCTGACTTTC. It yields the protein CATSRDRGIGGANVLTF.

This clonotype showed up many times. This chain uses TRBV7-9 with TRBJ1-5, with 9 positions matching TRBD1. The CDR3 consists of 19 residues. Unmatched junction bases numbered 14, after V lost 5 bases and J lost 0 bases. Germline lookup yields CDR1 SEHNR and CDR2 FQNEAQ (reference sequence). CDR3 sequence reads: CASSIGTGTGTYSNQPQHF. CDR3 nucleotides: TGTGCCAGCAGCATAGGAACCGGGACAGGGACATATAGCAATCAGCCCCAGCATTTT.